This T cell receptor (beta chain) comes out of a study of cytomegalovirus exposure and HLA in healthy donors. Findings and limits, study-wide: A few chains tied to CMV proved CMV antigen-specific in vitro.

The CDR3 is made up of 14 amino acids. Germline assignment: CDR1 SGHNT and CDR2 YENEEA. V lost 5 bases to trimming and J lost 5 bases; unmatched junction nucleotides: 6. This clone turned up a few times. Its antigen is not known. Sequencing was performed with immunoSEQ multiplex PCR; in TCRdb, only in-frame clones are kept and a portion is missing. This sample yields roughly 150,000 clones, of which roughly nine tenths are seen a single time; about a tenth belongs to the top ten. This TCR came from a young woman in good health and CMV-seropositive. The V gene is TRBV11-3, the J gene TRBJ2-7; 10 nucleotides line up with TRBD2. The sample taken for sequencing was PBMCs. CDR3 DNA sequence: TGTGCCAGCAGCCCCGGGACTAGCGCTCACGAGCAGTACTTC. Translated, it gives CASSPGTSAHEQYF. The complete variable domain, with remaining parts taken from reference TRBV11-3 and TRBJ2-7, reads EAGVVQSPRYKIIEKKQPVAFWCNPISGHNTLYWYLQNLGQGPELLIRYENEEAVDDSQLPKDRFSAERLKGVDSTLKIQPAELGDSAVYLCASSPGTSAHEQYFGPGTRLTVT.